What follows is one T cell receptor (beta chain) and its context. The V end lost 3 bases, the J end lost 3 bases, and 5 bases lay between the germline ends. The CDR3 covers 13 residues. This record comes from a study of blood T cell repertoires in COVID-19. In the study overall: Samples taken during acute and convalescent COVID-19 were collected in the United States, Italy and Spain. T cells, B-cell-depleted T cells, or PBMCs provided the cDNA or gDNA that served as material.

How the authors handled the data: Reference gene primer amplification gave estimated nucleated cell counts. Measured with immunoSEQ multiplex PCR; TCRdb has only the in-frame clones, and not every one. V and J calls plus clone size are reproduced from that table; the DNA served to infer D and trimming. This sample has about 170,000 clones; 90% to 95% occur once, and the top ten carry approximately 4.6%. The TCR sequence derives from a woman in her 50s with acute or convalescent COVID-19. This rearrangement joins TRBV12-3 or TRBV12-4 to TRBJ2-2; D gene uncertain. The specimen was peripheral blood. CDR3 sequence: CASSLSYTGELFF. The CDR3 DNA sequence: TGTGCCAGCAGTTTGTCATACACCGGGGAGCTGTTTTTT.